This section outlines one T cell receptor (beta chain) sequence together with its context. The CDR3 runs to 15 residues. V lost 2 bases and J lost 3, with 12 bases in between. The germline V gene has CDR1 WNHNN and CDR2 SYGVQD (reference sequence). PCR involved 60 Vbeta and 13 Jbeta primers. Repertoires were generated with immunoSEQ multiplex PCR, while TCRdb's copy carries only in-frame clones and drops some. The table counts roughly 120,000 clones; under 1.3% lies in the top ten. This record belongs to a study of cytomegalovirus exposure and HLA in healthy donors. The material sequenced was PBMCs. The receptor was derived from a man aged 18 to 29 in good health and CMV-seronegative. The chain links TRBV10-1 to TRBJ2-3, with D perhaps matching TRBD2 (5 bases). The CDR3 loop is CASSEAPGRTDTQYF. For the CDR3, the DNA is TGCGCCAGCAGTGAGGCACCGGGAAGAACAGATACGCAGTATTTT.